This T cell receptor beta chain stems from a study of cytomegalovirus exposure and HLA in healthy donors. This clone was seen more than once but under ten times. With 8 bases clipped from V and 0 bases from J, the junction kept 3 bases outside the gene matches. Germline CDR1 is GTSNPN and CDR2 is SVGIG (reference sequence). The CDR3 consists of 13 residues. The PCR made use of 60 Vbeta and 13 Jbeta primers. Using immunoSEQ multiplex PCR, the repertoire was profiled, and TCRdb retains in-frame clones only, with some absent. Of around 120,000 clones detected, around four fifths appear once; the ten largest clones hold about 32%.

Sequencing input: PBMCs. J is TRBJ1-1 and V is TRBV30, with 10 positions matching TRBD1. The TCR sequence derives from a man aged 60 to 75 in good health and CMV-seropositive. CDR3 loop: CARDRGLNTEAFF. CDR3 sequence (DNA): TGTGCCCGGGACAGGGGTCTGAACACTGAAGCTTTCTTT.